One T cell receptor beta chain is described in this entry. Antigen: not known. An end of the junction does not agree with germline; a read error may underlie this. This entry comes from a study of shared clonotypes between healthy human individuals. Study-wide background: Three CD4 naive, three CD4 memory, two CD8 naive and one CD8 memory plate were used per donor. General observations from the study: The authors expected sequencing depth to affect clonotype sharing among donors.

Naive CD8 populations comprised CD45RO-negative cells positively selected for CCR7, excluding terminally differentiated effector memory CD45RA+ cells. Profiling relied on immunoSEQ multiplex PCR, and the TCRdb table lists in-frame clones only, not all of them. This sample has some 630,000 clones, with 96% found just once. What was sequenced was naive CD8+ T cells sorted from blood. This receptor was obtained from a woman aged 25 to 45 in good health.

CDR3 sequence: CASSLFSGVWVF. CDR3 coding DNA: TGTGCCAGCAGCTTATTTTCGGGAGTCTGGGTCTTC. V is TRBV5-6 and J is TRBJ2-1; a possible D gene is TRBD2 (6 bases). Germline V CDR1 and CDR2: SGHDT, YYEEEE. This CDR3 is 12 amino acids long.